The 28 T cell receptor beta chains below were found in one sample sequenced in a study of metastatic and nonmetastatic thyroid tumors. Not a single patient had been given any form of treatment at any point before undergoing thyroid surgery. Using MiXCR, TCRdb reanalyzed the PCR reads. The sample shows approximately 90,000 clones, roughly 8.6% of them seen only once. The sequenced sample was blood. These receptors were taken from a female donor with papillary thyroid cancer or a benign thyroid nodule (not recorded which). Some clones in this sample may be carry-over from other donors' samples.

This clone was seen at least ten times. The V call is TRBV18, the J call TRBJ2-7, with TRBD2 as a possible D gene (7 bases). The germline V and J ends were trimmed by 3 bases and 7 bases, with 16 bases remaining between them. CDR3 length equals 14 residues. Germline CDR1 and CDR2: KGHSH and LQKENI. The CDR3 DNA is TGTGCCAGCTCACCCGTCACGGAGGGGGGGGAGCAGTACTTC. It translates to CASSPVTEGGEQYF.

This clone has at least ten counts. The CDR3 DNA reads TGCAGTGCTAGCACGATGGGGGTGAATAGCAATCAGCCCCAGCATTTT. The encoded protein is CSASTMGVNSNQPQHF. This sequence joins TRBV20-1 and TRBJ1-5; weak D call: TRBD1 (5 bases). Germline-derived CDR1 and CDR2 are DFQATT and SNEGSKA (reference sequence). The V end lost 3 bases, the J end lost 0 bases, and 15 bases lay between the germline ends. This CDR3 is built from 16 residues.

This clone was detected only a few times. The V call is TRBV28, the J call TRBJ1-1, with 9 nucleotides matching TRBD1. V dropped 6 bases and J dropped 6; count of bases not matched to a gene: 11. There are 15 residues in the CDR3. Germline values: CDR1 MDHEN, CDR2 SYDVKM. The CDR3 DNA follows: TGTGCCAGCAGCAGTGCCGGGACAGGGACGGCTGAAGCTTTCTTT. Residues: CASSSAGTGTAEAFF.

Of note for this clone: One base away lies a much larger clone, so this may be a sequencing read error. V usage is TRBV5-1 and J usage is TRBJ2-2; no definite D call. The germline V and J ends were trimmed by 2 bases and 12 bases, with 11 bases remaining between them. CDR3 length: 12 residues. Per germline, CDR1 SGHRS and CDR2 YFSETQ. This CDR3 is CASSFVLNQLFF. The CDR3 DNA reads as TGCGCCAGCAGCTTTGTCCTGAATCAGCTGTTTTTT.

This clone showed up many times. The chain is built from TRBV24-1 and TRBJ2-5; 10 bases fit TRBD2. This CDR3 contains 16 residues. The V gene end was trimmed by 3 bases and the J gene end by 2 bases; junction bases not matched to a gene: 5. Germline loops: CDR1 KGHDR, CDR2 SFDVKD. CDR3 in amino acids: CATSDELAGGQETQYF. DNA of the CDR3: TGTGCCACCAGTGATGAATTAGCGGGGGGACAAGAGACCCAGTACTTC.

This clone came up once. The chain couples TRBV30 to TRBJ2-1; D remains unclear. CDR3 length: 12 residues. The V and J ends lost 4 bases and 7 bases respectively, with 11 bases between them. Germline CDR1 reads GTSNPN; CDR2 reads SVGIG (reference sequence). DNA for the CDR3: TGTGCCTGGAAGAGGACGGTAAATGAGCAGTTCTTC. Its protein is CAWKRTVNEQFF. The whole variable domain, remainder taken from reference TRBV30 and TRBJ2-1, is SQTIHQWPATLVQPVGSPLSLECTVEGTSNPNLYWYRQAAGRGLQLLFYSVGIGQISSEVPQNLSASRPQDRQFILSSKKLLLSDSGFYLCAWKRTVNEQFFGPGTRLTVL.

This chain joins TRBV6-5 and TRBJ1-6; TRBD1 might be the D (5 bases). The CDR3 length is 16 residues. The ends were cut back, 0 bases at V and 0 bases at J, with 6 bases in the middle. Looked up from germline, CDR1 is MNHEY and CDR2 is SVGAGI. The CDR3 sequence is CASSYSGASYNSPLHF. CDR3 in DNA: TGTGCCAGCAGTTACTCCGGGGCCTCCTATAATTCACCCCTCCACTTT.

This clone was seen ten or more times. The rearrangement links TRBV4-2 to TRBJ2-3; possibly TRBD1 or TRBD2 for D (5 bases each). Germline V lookup: CDR1 LGHNA, CDR2 YNFKEQ. CDR3 length: 15 residues. Between the trimmed V and J ends, which lost 0 bases and 6 bases, there was a span of 13 bases. CDR3 sequence reads: CASSQDGAGGDTQYF. The CDR3 DNA is TGTGCCAGCAGCCAAGATGGGGCGGGCGGGGATACGCAGTATTTT.

This clone was recorded at least ten times. The chain couples TRBV5-6 to TRBJ2-1; D is perhaps TRBD1 (5 bases). This CDR3 spans 14 amino acids. Trimming took off 6 bases at V and 4 bases at J, with 14 bases between the two ends. Germline V gives CDR1 SGHDT, CDR2 YYEEEE. The CDR3 loop is CASTKIDRYNEQFF. CDR3 in DNA: TGTGCCAGCACCAAAATCGACAGATACAATGAGCAGTTCTTC.

This clone was observed at least ten times. V gene TRBV5-7 combines with J gene TRBJ2-3; TRBD2 agrees at 14 bases. TRBV5-7 is an ORF; its function is uncertain. Trimming cost V 4 bases and J 5 bases; bases outside gene matches: 12. There are 18 residues in the CDR3. The CDR3 spells CASSRLAGGQGPLDTQYF. In DNA, the CDR3 is TGTGCCAGCAGCCGACTAGCGGGGGGGCAGGGGCCCCTAGATACGCAGTATTTT.

This clone was seen repeatedly, ten times or more. The genes are TRBV12-3 or TRBV12-4 and TRBJ1-2; D may be TRBD1 (6 bases). The CDR3 consists of 13 residues. Trimming removed 7 bases at V and 9 bases at J, with 18 bases between. CDR3 sequence (DNA): TGTGCCAGCACCCGGTGGGGGCCCGGGAGCTACACCTTC. This gives the protein CASTRWGPGSYTF.

The gene calls are TRBV20-1 and TRBJ2-5; D is possibly TRBD2 (6 bases). Germline V gene lookup returns CDR1 DFQATT and CDR2 SNEGSKA (reference sequence). V lost 3 bases and J lost 1, with 18 bases in between. The CDR3 spans 16 residues. The CDR3 here is CSASSSWGLGQETQYF. For the CDR3, the DNA is TGCAGTGCTAGCTCCAGTTGGGGACTTGGCCAAGAGACCCAGTACTTC.

This clone was counted at least ten times. The rearrangement joins TRBV7-9 to TRBJ1-4, with 8 bases aligning to TRBD1. Trimming cost V 4 bases and J 7 bases; bases outside gene matches: 8. The CDR3 runs to 15 residues. From germline, CDR1 is SEHNR and CDR2 FQNEAQ (reference sequence). The CDR3 loop reads CASSSRQGSSEKLFF. The CDR3 coding sequence is TGTGCCAGCAGCTCCCGACAGGGGAGTAGTGAAAAACTGTTTTTT.

This clone has a count of ten or more. Here the CDR3 reads CASSSVPTGIYEQYF. The DNA for the CDR3 is TGTGCCAGCAGCTCCGTACCTACAGGGATCTACGAGCAGTACTTC. The V call is TRBV7-2, the J call TRBJ2-7, with a possible D match to TRBD1 (6 bases). Trimming left V 4 bases short and J 3 bases short, with 16 bases between. The CDR3 has 15 residues. Per germline, CDR1 SGHTA and CDR2 FQGNSA.

This clone was seen repeatedly, ten times or more. The J gene is TRBJ1-4, the V gene TRBV5-6, with D hard to call. This CDR3 has 16 amino acids. Germline CDR1 is SGHDT and CDR2 is YYEEEE. The V and J ends lost 1 base and 7 bases respectively, with 17 bases between them. The CDR3: CASSLYLRTEAEKLFF. CDR3 in DNA: TGTGCCAGCAGCTTGTATCTGCGGACCGAGGCTGAAAAACTGTTTTTT.

This clone was picked up many times. This specimen includes other DNA sequences encoding the same CDR3. V is TRBV2 and J is TRBJ2-3; D not resolved. CDR3 length equals 13 residues. Germline V gene data show CDR1 as SNHLY and CDR2 as FYNNEI. The V end lost 1 base, the J end lost 4 bases, and 6 bases lay between the germline ends. CDR3 residues: CASSEGSPDTQYF. The CDR3 region has the DNA TGTGCCAGCAGTGAAGGTTCTCCAGATACGCAGTATTTT. Based on the CDR3 plus reference TRBV2 and TRBJ2-3, the full variable domain is EPEVTQTPSHQVTQMGQEVILRCVPISNHLYFYWYRQILGQKVEFLVSFYNNEISEKSEIFDDQFSVERPDGSNFTLKIRSTKLEDSAMYFCASSEGSPDTQYFGPGTRLTVL.

This clone was counted at least ten times. The rearrangement joins TRBV4-1 to TRBJ2-7; 8 nucleotides agree with TRBD1. The CDR3 extends over 17 amino acids. After removal of 3 bases from V and 4 bases from J, the junction contained 14 bases not matched to a gene. Germline V gives CDR1 MGHRA, CDR2 YSYEKL. The CDR3 protein is CASSHTLRGPGGYEQYF. The CDR3 bases are TGCGCCAGCAGCCATACCCTCAGGGGGCCTGGAGGGTACGAGCAGTACTTC.

This clone was picked up many times. The chain joins TRBV15 to TRBJ2-7; TRBD1 aligns across 8 bases. CDR3 length: 15 residues. V shed 4 bases and J 2 bases; nucleotides not matched to a gene: 7. The germline CDR1 and CDR2 sequences are LNHNV and YYDKDF (reference sequence). For the CDR3, the DNA is TGTGCCACCAGCACAGACAGGGGCGGAACCTACGAGCAGTACTTC. Its protein product is CATSTDRGGTYEQYF.

There are a few counts of this clone. A much larger clone differs by one base, so this may be a read error. The J gene is TRBJ2-7, the V gene TRBV3-1; no clear D. This CDR3 is 12 amino acids long. The germline gives CDR1 LGHDT, CDR2 YNNKEL (reference sequence). The CDR3, as DNA: TGTGCCATCAGCCAAGTGTCCTACGAGCAGTACTTC. Translated, it gives CAISQVSYEQYF.

This clone was seen many times. Other DNA sequences in this specimen translate into the identical CDR3. The chain employs TRBV4-1 and TRBJ1-1; 7 bases line up with TRBD1. J lost 0 bases, V lost 1 base, and 5 bases had no gene match. Germline lookup yields CDR1 MGHRA and CDR2 YSYEKL. The CDR3 has 16 amino acids. The CDR3 DNA is TGCGCCAGCAGCCAAGTACAGGGGAATGTGAACACTGAAGCTTTCTTT. This translates into CASSQVQGNVNTEAFF.

Note on this clone: A single base separates this from a much larger clone, so it may be a read error. The chain is built from TRBV6-1 and TRBJ2-3; D remains ambiguous. This CDR3 region has 17 residues. The V end lost 3 bases, the J end lost 0 bases, and 16 bases lay between the germline ends. Per the germline V gene, CDR1 is MNHNS and CDR2 is SASEGT. CDR3 bases: TGTGCCAGCAGTGATTATGGTCACAGCATAAGCACAGATACGCAGTATTTT. Protein sequence: CASSDYGHSISTDTQYF.

On this clone: Other DNA sequences in this sample translate to the same CDR3. This chain joins TRBV15 and TRBJ2-5, with D hard to call. The CDR3 has 12 amino acids. Trimming took 6 bases from V and 5 from J, leaving 10 bases between them. CDR1 LNHNV and CDR2 YYDKDF come from the germline V gene (reference sequence). The CDR3 region has the DNA TGTGCCACCAGTGTCGACGGGGAGACCCAGTACTTC. Translating gives CATSVDGETQYF.

A word on this clone: A read error is possible here, since a much larger clone lies one base away. The V and J genes are TRBV7-2 and TRBJ2-5, with 10 bases lining up with TRBD2. After removal of 5 bases from V and 5 bases from J, the junction contained 14 bases not matched to a gene. The CDR3 consists of 17 residues. Germline CDR1 is SGHTA and CDR2 is FQGNSA. The CDR3 sequence is CASSPLGLLAGDETQYF. CDR3 sequence (DNA): TGTGCCAGCAGCCCCCTAGGGCTCCTAGCGGGGGACGAGACCCAGTACTTC.

Many counts were recorded for this clone. This chain links TRBV5-6 with TRBJ1-6; no definite D call. Germline V gene lookup returns CDR1 SGHDT and CDR2 YYEEEE. The V gene lost 2 bases and the J gene lost 7 bases, with 13 bases spanning the gap. The CDR3 spans 15 residues. The CDR3 sequence: CASSFKRPGNSPLHF. The CDR3 nucleotides are TGTGCCAGCAGCTTTAAGAGACCGGGAAATTCACCCCTCCACTTT.

This clone was recorded at least ten times. The chain is built from TRBV14 and TRBJ2-7, with 10 positions matching TRBD1. The CDR3 contains 15 residues. The germline CDR1 and CDR2 sequences are SGHDN and FVKESK. The ends lost 4 bases at V and 4 bases at J; junction bases unmatched: 7. The CDR3 reads CASSRQGQGFYEQYF. The CDR3 DNA reads TGTGCCAGCAGCCGACAGGGACAGGGGTTTTACGAGCAGTACTTC.

In its sample, this clone was seen many times. This rearrangement joins TRBV5-6 to TRBJ1-5; D unresolved. The V end lost 7 bases, the J end lost 4 bases, and 9 bases lay between the germline ends. The CDR3 has 12 amino acids. In germline, CDR1 is SGHDT, CDR2 YYEEEE. The CDR3 region is CASQKINQPQHF. The DNA for the CDR3 is TGTGCCAGCCAGAAAATTAATCAGCCCCAGCATTTT.

The sample holds a few counts of this clone. The genes are TRBV10-1 and TRBJ2-2; 8 nucleotides align to TRBD2. Trimming removed 0 bases from V and 2 bases from J; junction bases left unmatched: 2. Germline V gives CDR1 WNHNN, CDR2 SYGVQD (reference sequence). This CDR3 spans 16 amino acids. The CDR3 spells CASSESSGSNTGELFF. Written as DNA, the CDR3 is TGCGCCAGCAGTGAGTCAAGCGGGAGTAACACCGGGGAGCTGTTTTTT.

This clone has ten or more counts. The chain couples TRBV6-1 to TRBJ1-1; 10 bases agree with TRBD1. V lost 0 bases, J lost 4 bases, and 2 bases stayed unmatched. This CDR3 comprises 15 residues. Per the germline V gene, CDR1 is MNHNS and CDR2 is SASEGT. CDR3 sequence (DNA): TGTGCCAGCAGTGAAGCCGGGACAGGGGCCACTGAAGCTTTCTTT. Its protein is CASSEAGTGATEAFF.